The rows below give T cell receptor beta chains drawn from one sample of a study of T-cell reconstitution after alpha-beta-depleted transplantation in children. TCRdb re-called the PCR reads with MiXCR, one entry per CDR3 protein. The sample shows about 190,000 distinct CDR3 sequences, more than 6.5% of them seen only once. The sequences come from PBMCs from the stem cell graft donor, collected from the stem cell graft. Receptors were obtained from a human donor who donated a stem cell graft to a child with Wiskott-Aldrich syndrome. The CDR3 runs from the conserved cysteine through the conserved F or W. The D gene is left open where the match is weak. Not every row has a clone size; where given, it reads once, few, many or a size class.

NA TRBJ1-5 many TRBV5-1 TGCGCCAGCAGCCGGGACAGCAATCAGCCCCAGCATTTT CASSRDSNQPQHF
TRBD1 TRBJ2-2 many TRBV6-1 TGTGCCAGCAGGGGCACAGGGGGCGCCACCGGGGAGCTGTTTTTT CASRGTGGATGELFF
NA TRBJ1-1 few TRBV7-9 TGTGCCAGCAGCTTCGAGCAGAGGAACACTGAAGCTTTCTTT CASSFEQRNTEAFF
NA TRBJ2-1 many TRBV5-1 TGCGCCAGCAGCTCAGGACAGTACAATGAGCAGTTCTTC CASSSGQYNEQFF
NA TRBJ2-7 many TRBV5-1 TGCGCCAGCAGCTTGGGGCCAGGGTTGCTGTACGAGCAGTACTTC CASSLGPGLLYEQYF
NA TRBJ1-2 few TRBV29-1 TGCAGCGTTGACCCGGTTAAGGGGTTTAACTATGGCTACACCTTC CSVDPVKGFNYGYTF
NA TRBJ1-5 few TRBV6-5 TGTGCCAGCAGTTACGCGACGGAAGAGGAATGGCCCCAGCATTTT CASSYATEEEWPQHF
TRBD1 TRBJ2-7 many TRBV10-3 TGTGCCATCAGTGAGTCGGGGACAGGGAAGGATCGGCGGGGCTACGAGCAGTACTTC CAISESGTGKDRRGYEQYF
NA TRBJ2-1 many TRBV12-3/TRBV12-4 TGTGCCAGCAGTTTGGGGCGGTCCTCCTACAATGAGCAGTTCTTC CASSLGRSSYNEQFF
TRBD1 TRBJ2-7 NA TRBV6-1 TGTGCCAGCACTCCCGGGACAGGGGGAACTCTCCACGAGCAGTACTTC CASTPGTGGTLHEQYF
TRBD2 TRBJ2-7 many TRBV29-1 TGCAGCTCCGTGAGCTTAGCTAGCGGGATCCCACAGCAGTACTTC CSSVSLASGIPQQYF
NA TRBJ1-2 few TRBV28 TGTGCCAGCAGTTTAAGTCGCAGGCCGGTCTATGGCTACACCTTC CASSLSRRPVYGYTF
NA TRBJ1-1 many TRBV6-5 TGTGCCAGCACCTTAGACAGGAGGAACACTGAAGCTTTCTTT CASTLDRRNTEAFF
TRBD1 TRBJ2-1 many TRBV24-1 TGTGCCACCAGTGATAAGGGACAGGGGGCAAATGAGCAGTTCTTC CATSDKGQGANEQFF
NA TRBJ2-1 many TRBV5-1 TGCGCCAGCAGCTTGTACTCACGCGATGAGCAGTTCTTC CASSLYSRDEQFF
TRBD1 TRBJ1-6 many TRBV4-1 TGCGCCAGCAGCCAAGAGGGGACAGGGAATAGACCCCTCCACTTT CASSQEGTGNRPLHF
NA TRBJ2-1 NA TRBV29-1 TGCAGCGTTGAACGGGGGCAGGATGAGCAGTTCTTC CSVERGQDEQFF